These 2 T cell receptor beta chains were all obtained from the same sample, sequenced in a study of early T cells in non-severe SARS-CoV-2 infection. MiXCR was run by TCRdb on the 5' RACE reads, yielding one entry per CDR3 protein. This sample yields some 77,000 distinct CDR3 sequences, of which around 8.7% are seen a single time; 4.8% belongs to the top ten. Sequencing input: whole blood. These receptors originate from an adult who was a healthcare worker with PCR-confirmed SARS-CoV-2 infection or an uninfected control (not recorded which).

This clonotype occurred many times. V gene TRBV7-9 combines with J gene TRBJ2-1, with 8 bases matching TRBD2. Germline V gene sequence: CDR1 SEHNR, CDR2 FQNEAQ (reference sequence). This CDR3 comprises 17 residues. V lost 0 bases and J lost 0; bases outside the gene matches: 4. CDR3: CASSLALTSDSYNEQFF. The CDR3 DNA follows: TGTGCCAGCAGCTTAGCTTTGACTAGCGACTCCTACAATGAGCAGTTCTTC.

This clonotype was detected ten times or more. The chain employs TRBV20-1 and TRBJ2-2; a weak D match, TRBD2 (6 bases). Per germline, CDR1 DFQATT and CDR2 SNEGSKA (reference sequence). This CDR3 contains 14 residues. V was clipped by 1 base and J by 7 bases, with 13 bases between them. The CDR3 loop reads CSARVPGVVGELFF. CDR3 bases: TGCAGTGCTAGAGTACCGGGAGTGGTCGGGGAGCTGTTTTTT.